This section outlines one TCR beta chain sequence together with its context. These data belong to a study of blood T cell repertoires in COVID-19. The overall study: Acute and convalescent COVID-19 samples came from the United States, Italy and Spain. Sample material is recorded as cDNA or gDNA derived from T cells, B-cell-depleted T cells, or PBMCs.

Study processing details: Quantification of nucleated cells was approximated via reference gene primer amplification. Profiled with immunoSEQ multiplex PCR; TCRdb holds only in-frame clones, not every one. V and J calls and clone size come straight from that table; D and trimming were deduced from the DNA. The sample lists roughly 330,000 clones; 80% to 90% were seen once. Sequencing was carried out using peripheral blood. This clonotype was sampled from a man aged 18 to 30 who had recovered from COVID-19.

The CDR3: CASSQDASANTDTQYF. CDR3 coding DNA: TGTGCCAGCAGCCAAGATGCTAGCGCAAACACAGATACGCAGTATTTT. The chain recombines TRBV4-2 with TRBJ2-3; TRBD2 is a possible D gene (6 bases). V dropped 0 bases and J dropped 2 bases, with 12 bases sitting between them. This CDR3 region has 16 residues. From germline, CDR1 is LGHNA and CDR2 YNFKEQ.